Below, one T cell receptor (beta chain) is given with its context. Seattle participants joined during active infection and were tracked over time. This sample is drawn from a study of blood T cell repertoires in COVID-19. Whole-study context: Spain, Italy and the United States supplied samples that represented acute and convalescent COVID-19.

The protocol was immunoSEQ multiplex PCR, while the TCRdb copy is restricted to in-frame clones and leaves out a portion. The sample lists about 190,000 clones, around nine tenths occurring once. From germline, CDR1 is LNHNV and CDR2 YYDKDF (reference sequence). The CDR3 runs 16 residues. V lost 5 bases to trimming and J lost 4 bases; unmatched junction nucleotides: 7. The rearrangement joins TRBV15 to TRBJ2-7, with TRBD2 identical over 14 bases. Sequenced material: peripheral blood. This TCR came from a woman between 70 and 85 years old with COVID-19, enrolled during active disease. The CDR3 region has the DNA TGTGCCACCAGCCCGACTAGCGGGAGGGCCTATTACGAGCAGTACTTC. Protein product: CATSPTSGRAYYEQYF. Full variable domain (remainder filled in from reference TRBV15 and TRBJ2-7): DAMVIQNPRYQVTQFGKPVTLSCSQTLNHNVMYWYQQKSSQAPKLLFHYYDKDFNNEADTPDNFQSRRPNTSFCFLDIRSPGLGDTAMYLCATSPTSGRAYYEQYFGPGTRLTVT.